A single sample gave rise to the 31 T cell receptor beta chains below, sequenced in a study of a mutant IDH1 vaccine in newly diagnosed glioma. Indicated time point: week 5, during vaccination. Alongside topical imiquimod, each dose of vaccine comprised 300 ug of mutant IDH1 20-mer peptide. Antigen specificity for these receptors is unknown. Measured with immunoSEQ multiplex PCR; TCRdb has only the in-frame clones, and not every one. The top ten clones hold about 8.4% of a sample with some 25,000 clones, about 76% of them seen once. The source was PBMCs, collected from a glioma patient whose treatment included an IDH1 peptide vaccine. Receptors were obtained from a man in his forties with glioma.

This clone was counted a single time. This chain connects TRBV25-1 to TRBJ2-2, with 7 nucleotides matching TRBD2. The CDR3 covers 12 residues. Germline V gene lookup returns CDR1 MGHDK and CDR2 SYGVNS. J gave up 8 bases and V 7 bases, and 4 bases lay outside the gene matches. Here the CDR3 DNA reads TGTGCCAGCATGGGGGGGAAAGGGGAGCTGTTTTTT. It encodes CASMGGKGELFF.

The J gene is TRBJ2-1, the V gene TRBV5-1, with 7 bases aligning to TRBD1. Per the germline V gene, CDR1 is SGHRS and CDR2 is YFSETQ. With V trimmed by 5 bases and J by 8 bases, 10 bases remained unmatched. This CDR3 comprises 14 residues. The CDR3 loop reads CASSLQGRIDEQFF. CDR3 DNA sequence: TGCGCCAGCAGTCTACAGGGGCGGATCGATGAGCAGTTCTTC.

This chain uses TRBV27 with TRBJ2-7; possibly TRBD1 for D (5 bases). The V gene's germline CDR1 is MNHEY and CDR2 SMNVEV (reference sequence). The V end lost 5 bases, the J end lost 3 bases, and 11 bases lay between the germline ends. This CDR3 is 13 amino acids long. CDR3 DNA sequence: TGTGCCAGCAGTACAGGTATCGTCTACGAGCAGTACTTC. Protein: CASSTGIVYEQYF.

This clone appeared a single time. The chain has TRBV6-1 and TRBJ1-5; TRBD1 is a possible D gene (5 bases). CDR3 size: 15 residues. Germline V gives CDR1 MNHNS, CDR2 SASEGT. Deletions cut 2 bases from V and 6 bases from J, with 14 bases between. CDR3 protein: CASSEQGGSGQPQHF. The CDR3 DNA is TGTGCCAGCAGTGAACAGGGAGGGTCCGGTCAGCCCCAGCATTTT.

This chain uses TRBV19 with TRBJ1-1; a weak D match, TRBD1 (5 bases). Per germline, CDR1 LNHDA and CDR2 SQIVND (reference sequence). V gave up 4 bases and J gave up 11 bases, with 20 bases separating them. The CDR3 spans 14 residues. In DNA form, the CDR3 reads TGTGCCAGTAGTAGCGCCGAGACCCGTCACAGGGCTTTCTTT. Its translation is CASSSAETRHRAFF.

This clone has only one observation. V gene TRBV6-5 combines with J gene TRBJ1-1, with a tentative D call TRBD1 (5 bases). CDR1 MNHEY and CDR2 SVGAGI come from the germline V gene. The CDR3 loop spans 13 amino acids. Trimming left V 4 bases short and J 1 base short, with 7 bases between. The CDR3 coding sequence is TGTGCCAGCAGTTCGGGACCGAACACTGAAGCTTTCTTT. It encodes CASSSGPNTEAFF.

V is TRBV7-9 and J is TRBJ1-4, with D unclear. CDR3 length: 16 residues. Trimming removed 8 bases from V and 3 bases from J, with 19 bases in between. The germline CDR1 and CDR2 sequences are SEHNR and FQNEAQ (reference sequence). The CDR3 is CASRSSLFAANEKLFF. CDR3 coding DNA: TGTGCCAGCCGATCGTCCCTATTTGCGGCTAATGAAAAACTGTTTTTT.

The chain employs TRBV11-2 and TRBJ2-3, with 14 bases that match TRBD2. Germline V gene data show CDR1 as SGHAT and CDR2 as FQNNGV. V gave up 3 bases and J gave up 5 bases; unmatched junction bases: 7. The CDR3 spans 17 residues. CDR3 in DNA: TGTGCCAGCAGCTTCGGGACTAGCGGGAGTGGGGGAGATACGCAGTATTTT. It codes for CASSFGTSGSGGDTQYF.

The V gene is TRBV2, the J gene TRBJ1-2, with 9 positions matching TRBD1. With V trimmed by 6 bases and J by 2 bases, 1 base remained unmatched. This CDR3 is built from 13 residues. Germline CDR1 and CDR2: SNHLY and FYNNEI. CDR3 bases: TGTGCCAGCAGAACAGGGGGCAACTATGGCTACACCTTC. It yields the protein CASRTGGNYGYTF.

The chain joins TRBV10-3 to TRBJ2-7; possibly TRBD1 for D (6 bases). This CDR3 contains 11 residues. V lost 8 bases to trimming and J lost 4 bases, with 9 bases between them. The germline CDR1 and CDR2 sequences are ENHRY and SYGVKD. The CDR3 DNA reads as TGTGCCATCTCGGACAGTTACGAGCAGTACTTC. Encoded protein: CAISDSYEQYF.

The J gene is TRBJ1-1, the V gene TRBV18; possible D gene TRBD1, 6 bases. Germline values: CDR1 KGHSH, CDR2 LQKENI. V shed 4 bases and J shed 5 bases, with 8 bases lying between them. This CDR3 is 12 amino acids long. This chain's CDR3 is CASSRQETEAFF. Here the CDR3 DNA reads TGTGCCAGCTCACGACAGGAGACTGAAGCTTTCTTT.

The chain links TRBV11-3 to TRBJ2-6; TRBD1 aligns across 7 bases. Losses at the gene ends were 5 bases for V and 0 bases for J; bases not matched to a gene: 7. This CDR3 is 17 amino acids long. Per germline, CDR1 SGHNT and CDR2 YENEEA. The CDR3, as DNA: TGTGCCAGCAGCCCATGGGACAGATACTCTGGGGCCAACGTCCTGACTTTC. It codes for CASSPWDRYSGANVLTF.

The chain is built from TRBV28 and TRBJ2-3; 12 bases fit TRBD2. The CDR3 consists of 17 residues. V was pared by 5 bases and J by 2 bases, with 8 bases of the junction left unmatched. CDR1 and CDR2 (germline): MDHEN, SYDVKM. The CDR3 DNA reads TGTGCCAGCAGTCTTAGGACTAGCGGGACAAACACAGATACGCAGTATTTT. Residues: CASSLRTSGTNTDTQYF.

This chain uses TRBV7-8 with TRBJ2-2, with TRBD1 matching over 7 bases. The V gene end was trimmed by 4 bases and the J gene end by 6 bases; junction bases not matched to a gene: 11. This CDR3 region has 16 residues. From germline, CDR1 is SGHVS and CDR2 FQNEAQ. The CDR3 nucleotides read TGTGCCAGCAGCTCCCTCCAGGGGGATATGGCCGGGGAGCTGTTTTTT. Its translation is CASSSLQGDMAGELFF.

This clone was seen once. CDR3 sequence reads: CASSLWAGGEQYV. CDR3 nucleotide sequence: TGTGCCAGCAGCTTGTGGGCGGGGGGGGAGCAGTACGTC. This chain uses TRBV5-4 with TRBJ2-7, with 9 bases matching TRBD2. V lost 1 base and J lost 7; bases outside the gene matches: 3. From germline, CDR1 is SGHNT and CDR2 YYREEE (reference sequence). CDR3 length equals 13 residues.

There are a few counts of this clone. The V and J genes are TRBV7-6 and TRBJ1-2; unclear D gene. The V end was cut by 2 bases, the J end by 8 bases, with 15 bases between. CDR3 size: 14 residues. Germline V CDR1 and CDR2: SGHVS, FNYEAQ. CDR3 sequence (DNA): TGTGCCAGCAGCTTAACGGGAGGTCGAAGAGGCTACACCTTC. Amino acid sequence: CASSLTGGRRGYTF.

V is TRBV5-6 and J is TRBJ2-7; TRBD1 aligns across 8 bases. This CDR3 spans 14 amino acids. Per the germline V gene, CDR1 is SGHDT and CDR2 is YYEEEE. For the CDR3, the DNA is TGTGCCAGCAGCTTGGCCCAAACAGGGGGTCAGGTAAGGGTC. It encodes CASSLAQTGGQVRV.

The chain employs TRBV7-9 and TRBJ2-7; D uncertain. CDR3 length: 14 residues. The V end lost 3 bases, the J end lost 0 bases, and 9 bases lay between the germline ends. CDR1 SEHNR and CDR2 FQNEAQ come from the germline V gene (reference sequence). CDR3 region: CASSFREASYEQYF. CDR3 coding DNA: TGTGCCAGCAGCTTCCGAGAGGCCTCCTACGAGCAGTACTTC.

The chain links TRBV6-5 to TRBJ2-7, with 7 bases that match TRBD1. Unmatched junction bases numbered 3, after V lost 10 bases and J lost 3 bases. The CDR3 is 11 residues long. From germline, CDR1 is MNHEY and CDR2 SVGAGI. This chain's CDR3 is CATWTGYEQYF. The CDR3, as DNA: TGTGCCACATGGACAGGCTACGAGCAGTACTTC.

Points on this clone: One junction end disagrees with the germline gene, perhaps due to a read error. The V gene is TRBV5-4, the J gene TRBJ2-2, with 12 bases lining up with TRBD1. The CDR3 covers 18 residues. Germline lookup yields CDR1 SGHNT and CDR2 YYREEE (reference sequence). The CDR3 here is CAGSSGTGGGFGTGELFF. CDR3 nucleotide sequence: TGTGCCGGCAGCTCCGGGACAGGGGGCGGATTTGGCACCGGGGAGCTGTTTTTT.

This clone was observed a few times. The chain is built from TRBV19 and TRBJ2-2; D is perhaps TRBD2 (6 bases). Trimming pared 5 bases from V and 4 bases from J, leaving 14 bases between. CDR1 and CDR2 from the germline V gene are LNHDA and SQIVND (reference sequence). The CDR3 is made up of 15 amino acids. CDR3 protein: CASSDGTRFTGELFF. In DNA form, the CDR3 reads TGTGCCAGTAGTGACGGGACTCGATTCACCGGGGAGCTGTTTTTT.

The chain recombines TRBV6-5 with TRBJ2-7; D is unresolved. CDR3 length equals 14 residues. Germline assignment: CDR1 MNHEY and CDR2 SVGAGI. Deletions cut 2 bases from V and 3 bases from J, with 11 bases between. The CDR3 region has the DNA TGTGCCAGCAGTTACGGCGCGGAACTCTACGAGCAGTACTTC. Its translation is CASSYGAELYEQYF.

This chain joins TRBV19 and TRBJ2-3; 8 nucleotides align to TRBD2. V gave up 7 bases and J gave up 2 bases; unmatched junction bases: 5. This CDR3 is built from 14 residues. In germline, CDR1 is LNHDA, CDR2 SQIVND (reference sequence). CDR3 bases: TGTGCCAGTACAACTAGCGGAAACACAGATACGCAGTATTTT. Its translation: CASTTSGNTDTQYF.

V and J are TRBV19 and TRBJ2-5; D ambiguous. The CDR3 sequence is 11 residues long. Trimming took off 6 bases at V and 5 bases at J, with 7 bases between the two ends. Germline CDR1 and CDR2: LNHDA and SQIVND (reference sequence). The CDR3 bases are TGTGCCAGTAGCCGTTGGGAGACCCAGTACTTC. This codes for CASSRWETQYF.

The V call is TRBV21-1, the J call TRBJ2-2; the table's D call TRBD1 went unverified against the DNA. TRBV21-1 is described as a pseudogene. CDR3 length: 17 amino acids. The CDR3 DNA reads TGTGCCAGCAGCAATTATAGGGGACAGACCAACACCGGGGAGCTGTTTTTT. Protein sequence: CASSNYRGQTNTGELFF.

The chain uses TRBV5-4 and TRBJ1-1; TRBD1 agrees at 7 bases. CDR1 SGHNT and CDR2 YYREEE come from the germline V gene (reference sequence). J gave up 1 base and V 0 bases, and 3 bases lay outside the gene matches. The CDR3 runs 15 residues. CDR3 sequence (DNA): TGTGCCAGCAGCTTGGAGGGGGCGAGGAACACTGAAGCTTTCTTT. Translation: CASSLEGARNTEAFF.

Only a few counts were recorded for this clone. V usage is TRBV7-2 and J usage is TRBJ1-1; TRBD1 matches at 10 bases. The CDR3 has 14 residues. CDR1 is SGHTA, CDR2 FQGNSA, per germline. The junction had 7 bases not matched to a gene; V was cut back by 5 bases and J by 7 bases. CDR3 loop: CASSRDRGGGEAFF. For the CDR3, the DNA is TGTGCCAGCAGCAGGGACAGGGGCGGGGGTGAAGCTTTCTTT.

The chain employs TRBV5-4 and TRBJ2-3; the D gene could be TRBD1 or TRBD2 (6 bases each). V was trimmed by 4 bases and J by 3 bases, leaving 15 bases between them. Germline loops: CDR1 SGHNT, CDR2 YYREEE (reference sequence). CDR3 length: 15 residues. The CDR3 nucleotides are TGTGCCAGCAGCCCCCCAGGAGGGACAACAGATACGCAGTATTTT. It specifies CASSPPGGTTDTQYF.

This chain connects TRBV4-3 to TRBJ2-3, with D uncertain. CDR3 length: 13 amino acids. CDR1 is LGHNA and CDR2 is YSLEER in the germline V gene. V shed 1 base and J shed 1 base, with 3 bases lying between them. CDR3 DNA: TGCGCCAGCAGCCAAGGACGCACAGATACGCAGTATTTT. This encodes CASSQGRTDTQYF.

The V gene is TRBV7-9, the J gene TRBJ2-3; 12 bases agree with TRBD2. The germline gives CDR1 SEHNR, CDR2 FQNEAQ (reference sequence). V shed 4 bases, J shed 1 base, and the junction held 6 bases outside the gene matches. The CDR3 consists of 17 residues. This chain's CDR3 is CASSSGLAGSRTDTQYF. In DNA, the CDR3 is TGTGCCAGCAGCTCCGGACTAGCGGGATCTCGCACAGATACGCAGTATTTT.

The chain is built from TRBV7-7 and TRBJ2-7; D may correspond to TRBD1 or TRBD2 (5 bases each). The V and J ends lost 4 bases and 0 bases respectively, with 10 bases between them. Per germline, CDR1 SSHAT and CDR2 FNYEAQ (reference sequence). This CDR3 is 14 amino acids long. In DNA form, the CDR3 reads TGTGCCAGCAGCTACGGGACGGGCTCCTACGAGCAGTACTTC. Amino acids: CASSYGTGSYEQYF.